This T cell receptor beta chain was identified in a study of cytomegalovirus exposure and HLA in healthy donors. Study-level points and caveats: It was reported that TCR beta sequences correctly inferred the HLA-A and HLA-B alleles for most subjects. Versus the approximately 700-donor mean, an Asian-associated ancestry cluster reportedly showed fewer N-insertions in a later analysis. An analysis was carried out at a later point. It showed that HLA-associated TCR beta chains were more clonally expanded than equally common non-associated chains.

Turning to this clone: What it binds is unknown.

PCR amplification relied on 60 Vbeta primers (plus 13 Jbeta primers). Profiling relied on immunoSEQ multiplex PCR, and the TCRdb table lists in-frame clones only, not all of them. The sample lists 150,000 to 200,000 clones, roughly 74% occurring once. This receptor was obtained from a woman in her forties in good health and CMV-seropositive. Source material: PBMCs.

The CDR3 region has the DNA TGCAGCGTTGCCGGACAGACAGATACGCAGTATTTT. It specifies CSVAGQTDTQYF. V gene TRBV29-1 combines with J gene TRBJ2-3; tentative D call: TRBD1 (6 bases). The CDR3 extends over 12 amino acids. The V and J ends lost 4 bases and 3 bases respectively, with 8 bases between them. Germline V gene sequence: CDR1 SQVTM, CDR2 ANQGSEA.